This paragraph reports one T cell receptor (beta chain). What it binds is not known. TCRdb re-called the 5' RACE reads with MiXCR, one entry per CDR3 protein. The sample includes roughly 350,000 distinct CDR3 sequences, more than 20% of them seen just once. This sample was included in a study of T-cell memory formation after mild COVID-19. The overall study: The TCR clusters were mostly specific to one donor. Regarding the study as a whole: Day 15 to 85 contractors were CD4/CD8 balanced; later expanders leaned CD4+. Pre-infection memory contained some responding clones, which suggested that cross-reactive memory had joined.

The specimen sequenced was PBMCs or a T cell subset sorted from them (not recorded which). The sequence was collected from an adult woman who had mild COVID-19 (a few samples of this study predate the infection). Cell type and time point are not known.

The CDR3 nucleotides are TGTGCCAGCGGGGACAGAGCTGAAGCTTTCTTT. Amino acid sequence: CASGDRAEAFF. V usage is TRBV6-6 and J usage is TRBJ1-1, with 7 bases matching TRBD1. V was clipped by 8 bases and J by 6 bases; unmatched bases: 3. This CDR3 is built from 11 residues. Germline V gives CDR1 MNHNY, CDR2 SVGAGI (reference sequence).